The entry below describes one T cell receptor (beta chain). The record originates from a study of technical replicates of blood from four donors. The V end was cut by 2 bases, the J end by 0 bases, with 8 bases between. Germline V gene sequence: CDR1 GTSNPN, CDR2 SVGIG (reference sequence). The CDR3 contains 13 residues. Only in-frame clones appear in the TCRdb table, and some are missing; sequencing was by immunoSEQ multiplex PCR. The profile shows tens of thousands of clones, around 95% of them singletons. This receptor was taken from a human donor in good health. Some clones in this sample may be carry-over from other donors' samples. The chain joins TRBV30 to TRBJ2-7; D is ambiguous. The specimen sequenced was PBMCs. The CDR3 spells CAWSYGGSYEQYF. The CDR3 DNA reads TGTGCCTGGAGTTATGGCGGCTCCTACGAGCAGTACTTC.